The rows below give T cell receptor beta chains drawn from one sample of a study of beta chain features in type 1 diabetes. Produced via immunoSEQ multiplex PCR; TCRdb's table is partial and in-frame only. The sample lists roughly 290,000 clones; 15% were seen once. The sequenced sample consisted of naive CD4+ T cells from blood. Receptor source: a man between 18 and 35 years old with type 1 diabetes. The CDR3 runs from the conserved cysteine through the conserved F or W. Fields, in order: D gene, V gene, CDR3 length, J gene, CDR3 protein. D genes are given only for firm matches.

>TRBD1|TRBV6-5|12|TRBJ1-1
CASSHDRGRAFF
>TRBD2|TRBV7-9|15|TRBJ2-1
CASSLVGRYLNEQFF
>.|TRBV7-2|14|TRBJ2-5
CASSSSGPQETQYF
>.|TRBV19|14|TRBJ2-3
CASSIPRSTDTQYF
>.|TRBV2|14|TRBJ1-2
CASSSRVGGYGYTF
>.|TRBV25-1|14|TRBJ2-3
CASSEGGSTDTQYF
>.|TRBV14|15|TRBJ2-2
CASSQWFTSTGELFF
>.|TRBV28|14|TRBJ2-7
CASSDDPRGYEQYF
>.|TRBV4-1|17|TRBJ2-1
CASSPLDGRRSYNEQFF
>.|TRBV11-2|11|TRBJ2-1
CASSPYNEQFF
>.|TRBV5-6|12|TRBJ2-7
CASSLRGYEQYF
>TRBD2|TRBV14|16|TRBJ2-3
CASNRGLAGNTRTQYF
>.|TRBV28|16|TRBJ2-1
CASREGGGSSYNEQFF
>TRBD1|TRBV7-9|14|TRBJ2-7
CASSSGTGAPEQYF
>TRBD1|TRBV9|17|TRBJ1-3
CASSVWTGDSAGNTIYF
>TRBD1|TRBV11-2|16|TRBJ2-2
CASSPRTGSNTGELFF
>.|TRBV30|16|TRBJ2-5
CAWSAWGGRTQETQYF
>.|TRBV4-2|14|TRBJ2-7
CASSQEGGAGEQYF
>TRBD1|TRBV4-1|14|TRBJ1-2
CASSPEGARYGYTF
>TRBD1|TRBV30|15|TRBJ2-6
CASAGGSSGANVLTF
>.|TRBV6-5|14|TRBJ2-3
CASKQAGSTDTQYF
>.|TRBV7-2|13|TRBJ2-1
CASSPHVRNEQFF
>.|TRBV7-9|17|TRBJ2-7
CASSLSLRGYSSYEQYF
>.|TRBV7-2|16|TRBJ2-3
CASTLGAGRSTDTQYF
>TRBD1|TRBV30|13|TRBJ1-2
CAWSRTGIYGYTF
>.|TRBV27|17|TRBJ2-1
CASIPLSGQPSYNEQFF
>TRBD2|TRBV6-5|13|TRBJ2-7
CASSPGGGDEQYF